This T cell receptor beta chain derives from a study of cytomegalovirus exposure and HLA in healthy donors (dated by TCRdb to the late 2010s). Concerning the study at large: According to an earlier analysis of several hundred of the donors, some 170 million T cells yielded 95 million to 140 million unique TCR beta sequences and about 300 Gb of sequence data. The T cell repertoires of 700 or so subjects were profiled by immunosequencing and related to cytomegalovirus serostatus. Roughly 5 DR-DQ haplotypes were treated as single units for association and clustering because of strong linkage in the cohort. An earlier analysis of some 600 of the donors applied high-throughput TCR beta sequencing to assess whether each TCR beta V gene segment acted as functional or pseudogenic. Along with the roughly 610-subject first cohort, a separate validation cohort of over a hundred different subjects was used. An early release that covered 640 HLA-typed donors contained approximately 300 gigabases of sequencing data and 75 million to 100 million unique TCR sequences. To predict cytomegalovirus infection status, the study combined high-throughput TCR immunosequencing, statistical association of individual TCRs with disease status, and machine learning. A later genetic analysis took genome-wide SNP genotypes for about 55% of the 666 donors and used that subset as a discovery cohort. Among the roughly 400 genotyped donors, about 83% belonged to the genetic ancestry cluster associated with self-reported Caucasian donors. Class I and class II HLA loci were covered by the typing at four-digit resolution. The study aimed to test whether cataloging public T cell receptors could reveal signatures of past pathogen exposure. Donor age, sex, ethnicity and CMV serostatus were compiled together with the repertoire data. Among about 400 genotyped donors of the cohort, an average of around 220,000 unique TCR beta nucleotide sequences was sequenced per donor, of which about 18% were non-productive. To study patterns of TCR occurrence, a later analysis re-analyzed previously published TCR beta repertoires from 666 donors and added high-resolution HLA genotyping. In the later analysis, no new phenotypic data were used to find candidate immune exposures; instead, reliance was placed on TCR beta sequences and their occurrence across donors. All discovery cohort repertoires had been generated on a single sequencing platform. The number of donors typed differed by locus, with 629-630 for A, B, C, DRB1 and DQB1, around 520 for DQA1, over 600 for DPA1, and around 460 for DPB1.

Library construction relied on the immunoSEQ multiplex PCR assay. For the multiplex PCR, a mixture combining 60 forward primers for TCR Vbeta segments and 13 reverse primers for TCR Jbeta segments was used. The CDR3 region of rearranged TCR beta genes was amplified from genomic DNA by a multiplex PCR assay. The Illumina HiSeq System was used to sequence the amplified TCR beta libraries as 87-base-pair reads. Per the authors' processing: In a later analysis, some 80 million unique TCR beta chains were counted across the approximately 640 repertoires, and around 10 million of these chains were shared by at least two donors. A nearest-neighbor algorithm error-corrected the raw reads and collapsed the reads into unique sequences, merging closely related sequences to remove PCR and sequencing errors. CDR3 sequences were aligned to IMGT reference sequences to assign V, D and J gene segments. For a sequence to be retained, a match of at least six nucleotides to both a V gene segment and a J gene segment was required. A rearrangement counted as productive if the CDR3 had no stop codons and remained in frame with V and J, and every other rearrangement counted as non-productive. Following IMGT convention, CDR3 was defined as the stretch from the second conserved V-encoded cysteine to the conserved J-encoded phenylalanine. The earlier analysis of some 550 of the donors excluded any sequence lacking an unambiguous match to a single V gene segment. An earlier analysis of 450 to 650 of the donors called V segments functional above 56.7% productive rearrangements and segregating when the between-donor standard deviation exceeded 5%. A statistical classification framework was built for diagnosing cytomegalovirus status from the catalog of TCR beta chain sequences. A later analysis assigned V and J genes by comparing TCR nucleotide sequences with IMGT/GENE-DB human TR gene sequences. In a later analysis, CDR3 sequences and most-parsimonious VDJ recombination scenarios were assigned using the TCRdist pipeline. In a later analysis, each TCR beta chain was defined by its CDR3 amino acid sequence together with its V-gene family, and reads lacking a unique V-gene family were excluded. A later analysis removed 592 highly shared, low-generation-probability nucleotide sequences to deal with suspected cross-contamination and a sequencing artifact. In a later analysis, a clonal expansion index was calculated for each public chain from normalized within-repertoire ranks of inferred template counts. In a later analysis, generation probabilities were computed with a VDJ recombination model fitted to out-of-frame rearrangements, and the resulting probabilities were checked against IGoR. In a later analysis, hypergeometric tests were used to score TCR-TCR, TCR-HLA and TCR-CMV co-occurrence, with a repertoire-size bias correction applied to TCR pairs. A later analysis estimated false discovery rates by permuting HLA or CMV assignments 20 times. In a later analysis, co-occurring TCRs were grouped using DBSCAN, with TCRdist sequence similarity added in when clustering inside HLA-allele-positive subsets. Co-occurrence clustering excluded repertoires with fewer than 30,000 or more than 120,000 public chains, plus five with anomalous nucleotide sharing. The immuneACCESS repertoire file appears here via TCRdb, limited to in-frame rearrangements. These files lack a portion of the clones; in checked studies, under half of the deficit traces to unresolved V genes, and the cause of the others is not known. V and J calls and clone size are given by that table; D and trimming were obtained from the DNA. Present in this sample are some 180,000 clones, around 80% of which were seen just once. The ten biggest clones cover 1.9% of the sample.

In total, around 600 healthy bone marrow donors made up the cohort. Cohort members were all nominally healthy when sampled, although unrecorded immune exposures were likely present. The donor was CMV seronegative and was included in the group of under 450 seronegative cohort members. A peripheral blood sample was collected from each donor, and TCR beta sequencing was performed on peripheral blood mononuclear cells. The Qiagen DNeasy Blood Extraction Kit was used to extract genomic DNA from the blood cell samples. A remark on this clone: What this receptor recognizes is not known. The record has no base qualities; no much larger clone is one base away.

Via the germline V gene, CDR1 is SGHRS and CDR2 YFSETQ. The CDR3 runs 17 residues from the cysteine to the phenylalanine. Only CDR3 DNA remains: 51 bases, in frame from the first base. Ends trimmed: V by 3 bases, J by 4 bases; bases unmatched to a gene: 14. Results the study describes overall, beyond this receptor: Three of the identified cytomegalovirus-associated TCR beta chains were confirmed in vitro to be specific for cytomegalovirus antigens. At a false discovery rate of 0.05, a later analysis linked fewer than 20,000 TCR beta sequences to specific HLA alleles. A group of highly shared sequence variants was considered likely to be a technical artifact of the sequencing pipeline. Across donors, most TCR sequences were observed very rarely, whereas some public TCRs were present in many individuals. In a later analysis, HLA-associated TCR beta chains were found to be more clonally expanded and to have lower generation probabilities than equally common non-associated chains. An earlier analysis of approximately 600 of the donors showed that most TCR beta V segments appeared in productive rearrangements either about 87% or about 30% of the time, which broadly matched IMGT annotations. Linkage disequilibrium might explain the correlated functional status among segregating V segments, but an unknown experimental factor could not be ruled out. The classifier was reported to diagnose cytomegalovirus status with high specificity and sensitivity in both the original cohort and the validation cohort. Approximately 18 rarely observed V segments, including chromosome 9 orphons, were excluded from the earlier analysis of a few hundred of the donors because counts were too low. Compared with the 666-donor mean, donors in an Asian-associated ancestry cluster had fewer N-insertions in productive TCRs, according to a later genetic analysis. Because the 87-base-pair reads could not distinguish some IMGT-functional V segments, including TRBV6-2 and TRBV6-3, those segments were excluded. According to a later analysis, TCR association rates differed among HLA loci, with DRB1 alleles showing the most associated TCRs and HLA-C alleles showing the fewest. Strong co-occurrence of HLA alleles, especially DR and DQ, made assigning TCR associations to individual alleles difficult. Only TCR beta chains were sequenced in this cohort, and the absence of alpha or paired-chain data limited detectable features. CMV serostatus was the only immune exposure information available for the cohort. The study gave a list of about 170 TCR beta chains associated with cytomegalovirus. According to a later analysis, parvovirus B19, influenza, CMV and Epstein-Barr virus appeared linked to several top co-occurrence clusters. Sequencing depth was assumed to be roughly uniform across donors in the presence/absence analyses, though that assumption may not hold. In a later genetic analysis, a missense DCLRE1C variant was associated with V-gene and J-gene trimming of TCR beta chains, and the association was replicated in an independent cohort. According to the authors, the approach could potentially be generalized to other disease states and immunological phenotypes. Because HLA typing was unavailable for some donors at each locus, only the typed subset was used in association tests. In a later analysis, most CMV-associated TCR beta chains were found to appear HLA-restricted, with HLA associations seemingly driven largely by CMV exposure. A further reported finding was that TCR beta sequences accurately predicted the HLA-A and HLA-B alleles for most subjects in the first cohort.

The rearranged chain carries TRBV5-1 and TRBJ1-1; the central 8 bases match TRBD1. The sequence came from a man under 40 in good health and CMV-seronegative. Sequencing used PBMCs. The nucleotide sequence reads TGCGCCAGCAGCTCCGGACAGGGTCGAAACGGGGGCACTGAAGCTTTCTTT. Translated, it reads CASSSGQGRNGGTEAFF.